This is a list of T cell receptor beta chains from one sample in a study of T-cell memory formation after mild COVID-19. TCRdb passed the 5' RACE reads through MiXCR, listing each CDR3 protein once. The sample gives tens of thousands of distinct CDR3 sequences, 7.5% to 10% of which show up once; approximately 10% is in the top ten. Sequencing was carried out using PBMCs or a T cell subset sorted from them (not recorded which). These receptors all stem from an adult woman who had mild COVID-19 (a few samples of this study predate the infection). Cell type and time point are not known. CDR3s include the opening cysteine and the closing phenylalanine or tryptophan. Each record gives: CDR3 DNA, CDR3 protein, V gene, clone size, J gene, D gene. D genes are given only for firm matches. For some rows the clone size is stated as once, few or many, or as a class when expanded; others skip it.

cdr3_nt: TGCAGCGTCAATCGGAGACTAGCATCCGATACGCAGTATTTT; cdr3_aa: CSVNRRLASDTQYF; v_call: TRBV29-1; clone_size: NA; j_call: TRBJ2-3; d_call: TRBD2
cdr3_nt: TGTGCCAGCAGCTCGCGACGGGGAGCTTTCTTT; cdr3_aa: CASSSRRGAFF; v_call: TRBV5-4; clone_size: few; j_call: TRBJ1-1; d_call: NA
cdr3_nt: TGCAGTGCTAGAAACCCGACAGGGATGGTAGCTTTCTTT; cdr3_aa: CSARNPTGMVAFF; v_call: TRBV20-1; clone_size: NA; j_call: TRBJ1-1; d_call: TRBD1
cdr3_nt: TGTGCCAGCAGCGGTCCCAGGGGAGCAGGTACTGAAGCTTTCTTT; cdr3_aa: CASSGPRGAGTEAFF; v_call: TRBV9; clone_size: NA; j_call: TRBJ1-1; d_call: NA
cdr3_nt: TGTGCCATCACCCTCGGGGGAGGCTACGAGCAGTACTTC; cdr3_aa: CAITLGGGYEQYF; v_call: TRBV10-3; clone_size: many; j_call: TRBJ2-7; d_call: NA
cdr3_nt: TGTGCCAGCAGCTTAGCGTTACGAAACACTGAAGCTTTCTTT; cdr3_aa: CASSLALRNTEAFF; v_call: TRBV7-9; clone_size: few; j_call: TRBJ1-1; d_call: NA
cdr3_nt: TGTGCCAGCAGCCGGGGACAGGGGAATGCCTACGAGCAGTACTTC; cdr3_aa: CASSRGQGNAYEQYF; v_call: TRBV7-9; clone_size: NA; j_call: TRBJ2-7; d_call: TRBD1
cdr3_nt: TGTGCCATCAGTGAGTCAGGGCCCAAAGAGACCCAGTACTTC; cdr3_aa: CAISESGPKETQYF; v_call: TRBV10-3; clone_size: many; j_call: TRBJ2-5; d_call: NA
cdr3_nt: TGTGCCAGCAGGTCGAAGGAGCGGGGGCACAAAAACATTCAGTACTTC; cdr3_aa: CASRSKERGHKNIQYF; v_call: TRBV7-8; clone_size: many; j_call: TRBJ2-4; d_call: TRBD2
cdr3_nt: TGTGCCAGCTCACCTCAGACCGGGACGGATCCCTACAATGAGCAGTTCTTC; cdr3_aa: CASSPQTGTDPYNEQFF; v_call: TRBV18; clone_size: medium-sized; j_call: TRBJ2-1; d_call: NA
cdr3_nt: TGTGCCAGCAGGTCAAGGGACTCGGGGAATTCACCCCTCCACTTT; cdr3_aa: CASRSRDSGNSPLHF; v_call: TRBV12-3/TRBV12-4; clone_size: few; j_call: TRBJ1-6; d_call: NA
cdr3_nt: TGCGCCAGCAGACGGACAGGGTTCACTGAAGCTTTCTTT; cdr3_aa: CASRRTGFTEAFF; v_call: TRBV4-1; clone_size: few; j_call: TRBJ1-1; d_call: TRBD1
cdr3_nt: TGCGCCAGCAGCCAAGGAGGCAGGGACACAATTTGGCCCCAGCATTTT; cdr3_aa: CASSQGGRDTIWPQHF; v_call: TRBV4-1; clone_size: few; j_call: TRBJ1-5; d_call: NA
cdr3_nt: TGTGCCAGCAATGAACAGGGCGACTATGGCTACACCTTC; cdr3_aa: CASNEQGDYGYTF; v_call: TRBV12-3/TRBV12-4; clone_size: NA; j_call: TRBJ1-2; d_call: NA
cdr3_nt: TGTGCCAGCAGTCGGGACAGCGCGAACACCGGGGAGCTGTTTTTT; cdr3_aa: CASSRDSANTGELFF; v_call: TRBV5-5; clone_size: many; j_call: TRBJ2-2; d_call: TRBD1
cdr3_nt: TGTGCCAGCAGCCCGGGGTTGGGGAACTATGGCTACACCTTC; cdr3_aa: CASSPGLGNYGYTF; v_call: TRBV7-2; clone_size: few; j_call: TRBJ1-2; d_call: NA
cdr3_nt: TGCGCCAGCAGCGACGGGACAGGGCCCACCGGGGAGCTGTTTTTT; cdr3_aa: CASSDGTGPTGELFF; v_call: TRBV5-1; clone_size: NA; j_call: TRBJ2-2; d_call: TRBD1
cdr3_nt: TGCAGCGTTGAGAGCCGGGGGATAATGAACACTGAAGCTTTCTTT; cdr3_aa: CSVESRGIMNTEAFF; v_call: TRBV29-1; clone_size: few; j_call: TRBJ1-1; d_call: NA
cdr3_nt: TGTGCCAGCAGTTACTCGCAGTTCTACGAGCAGTACTTC; cdr3_aa: CASSYSQFYEQYF; v_call: TRBV6-5; clone_size: NA; j_call: TRBJ2-7; d_call: NA
cdr3_nt: TGCGCCAGCAGCTTAAATTCGGCAACTGAAGCTTTCTTT; cdr3_aa: CASSLNSATEAFF; v_call: TRBV5-1; clone_size: NA; j_call: TRBJ1-1; d_call: NA
cdr3_nt: TGCAGTGCGCCTGACAGGGGGCAAGACGAGCAGTACTTC; cdr3_aa: CSAPDRGQDEQYF; v_call: TRBV20-1; clone_size: few; j_call: TRBJ2-7; d_call: TRBD1
cdr3_nt: TGCGCCAGCAGCCAAAGACAGGGGGGAGGCTATGGCTACACCTTC; cdr3_aa: CASSQRQGGGYGYTF; v_call: TRBV4-1; clone_size: NA; j_call: TRBJ1-2; d_call: TRBD1
cdr3_nt: TGCAGCGTTGACAGGGCCACAGATACGCAGTATTTT; cdr3_aa: CSVDRATDTQYF; v_call: TRBV29-1; clone_size: few; j_call: TRBJ2-3; d_call: NA
cdr3_nt: TGTGCCAGCAGCTTGGTCCCGGGACAGGGTTTTTACGAGCAGTACTTC; cdr3_aa: CASSLVPGQGFYEQYF; v_call: TRBV5-4; clone_size: many; j_call: TRBJ2-7; d_call: TRBD1
cdr3_nt: TGTGCCAGCAGTTTAGGGTCTATACTATTCTCCTACAATGAGCAGTTCTTC; cdr3_aa: CASSLGSILFSYNEQFF; v_call: TRBV12-3/TRBV12-4; clone_size: few; j_call: TRBJ2-1; d_call: NA
cdr3_nt: TGTGCCAGCAGCTCTTATCCGGACGTCCGCTATGGCTACACCTTC; cdr3_aa: CASSSYPDVRYGYTF; v_call: TRBV7-9; clone_size: NA; j_call: TRBJ1-2; d_call: NA
cdr3_nt: TGCAGTGCTAGTACAGGGTCGCCCCAATATGGCTACACCTTC; cdr3_aa: CSASTGSPQYGYTF; v_call: TRBV20-1; clone_size: NA; j_call: TRBJ1-2; d_call: NA
cdr3_nt: TGCGCCAGCAGCGCGGGACTCAGTTCCCAAGAGACCCAGTACTTC; cdr3_aa: CASSAGLSSQETQYF; v_call: TRBV5-1; clone_size: many; j_call: TRBJ2-5; d_call: NA
cdr3_nt: TGTGCCAGCAGCGCCACAGGGTCGGGTTGGGAGACCCAGTACTTC; cdr3_aa: CASSATGSGWETQYF; v_call: TRBV9; clone_size: many; j_call: TRBJ2-5; d_call: NA
cdr3_nt: TGTGCCAGCAGCCAGGGGTTCCACGAGCAGTACTTC; cdr3_aa: CASSQGFHEQYF; v_call: TRBV7-9; clone_size: many; j_call: TRBJ2-7; d_call: NA
cdr3_nt: TGTGCCAGCAGCTTACGGGCGGGAGGGCCGCGAAATGAGCAGTTCTTC; cdr3_aa: CASSLRAGGPRNEQFF; v_call: TRBV7-2; clone_size: few; j_call: TRBJ2-1; d_call: TRBD2
cdr3_nt: TGCGCCAGCAGCTTGGACAAGGGAAGCAGCACCATATATTTT; cdr3_aa: CASSLDKGSSTIYF; v_call: TRBV5-1; clone_size: NA; j_call: TRBJ1-3; d_call: NA
cdr3_nt: TGTGCCACTCCGGGACTAGCGGGTCTAGAGACCGGGGAGCTGTTTTTT; cdr3_aa: CATPGLAGLETGELFF; v_call: TRBV7-9; clone_size: many; j_call: TRBJ2-2; d_call: TRBD2
cdr3_nt: TGCGCCAGCAACAAGGGGGGGAGCTACTACGAGCAGTACTTC; cdr3_aa: CASNKGGSYYEQYF; v_call: TRBV5-1; clone_size: many; j_call: TRBJ2-7; d_call: NA
cdr3_nt: TGCAGCGTTGGAAATTTGGAGACCCAGTACTTC; cdr3_aa: CSVGNLETQYF; v_call: TRBV29-1; clone_size: NA; j_call: TRBJ2-5; d_call: NA
cdr3_nt: TGTGCCAGCAGCCGTATCCCGGGAGCCTCGAACACCGGGGAGCTGTTTTTT; cdr3_aa: CASSRIPGASNTGELFF; v_call: TRBV7-9; clone_size: few; j_call: TRBJ2-2; d_call: NA
cdr3_nt: TGTGCCAGCAGCTTAGACATCTATGGCTACACCTTC; cdr3_aa: CASSLDIYGYTF; v_call: TRBV7-2; clone_size: NA; j_call: TRBJ1-2; d_call: NA
cdr3_nt: TGTGCCTGGAGCCGGGACAGCTACAATGAGCAGTTCTTC; cdr3_aa: CAWSRDSYNEQFF; v_call: TRBV30; clone_size: NA; j_call: TRBJ2-1; d_call: TRBD1
cdr3_nt: TGTGCCAGCAGCCTCTCTTCCCCCACAGATACGCAGTATTTT; cdr3_aa: CASSLSSPTDTQYF; v_call: TRBV12-3/TRBV12-4; clone_size: many; j_call: TRBJ2-3; d_call: NA
cdr3_nt: TGTGCCAGCAGCGTAGGCCCCGGGGGTAGCGGGGGGGCCATCTCTACTGAGCAGTTCTTC; cdr3_aa: CASSVGPGGSGGAISTEQFF; v_call: TRBV9; clone_size: NA; j_call: TRBJ2-1; d_call: TRBD2
cdr3_nt: TGTGCCAGCTTTCGGGAGACTAGTGAGCAGTTCTTC; cdr3_aa: CASFRETSEQFF; v_call: TRBV7-2; clone_size: NA; j_call: TRBJ2-1; d_call: NA
cdr3_nt: TGTGCCAGCAGTGAAACCCTTAGAGGGGATGAGCAGTTCTTC; cdr3_aa: CASSETLRGDEQFF; v_call: TRBV25-1; clone_size: few; j_call: TRBJ2-1; d_call: NA
cdr3_nt: TGCAGCGTTGATTTAGCGGGGGCGAGGGATACGCAGTATTTT; cdr3_aa: CSVDLAGARDTQYF; v_call: TRBV29-1; clone_size: many; j_call: TRBJ2-3; d_call: TRBD2
cdr3_nt: TGTGCCGTCGCCTCGGACCACAACACTGAAGCTTTCTTT; cdr3_aa: CAVASDHNTEAFF; v_call: TRBV19; clone_size: NA; j_call: TRBJ1-1; d_call: NA
cdr3_nt: TGTGCCAGCAGCCAGCGGCGACTCTATGGCTACACCTTC; cdr3_aa: CASSQRRLYGYTF; v_call: TRBV5-6; clone_size: many; j_call: TRBJ1-2; d_call: NA
cdr3_nt: TGTGCCAGCAGCGCTTCGGGGACTCCGGGACCAAATGAAAAACTGTTTTTT; cdr3_aa: CASSASGTPGPNEKLFF; v_call: TRBV9; clone_size: few; j_call: TRBJ1-4; d_call: NA
cdr3_nt: TGCAGCGTTGGGCAGGGAGCTAACTATGGCTACACCTTC; cdr3_aa: CSVGQGANYGYTF; v_call: TRBV29-1; clone_size: many; j_call: TRBJ1-2; d_call: NA
cdr3_nt: TGTGCCAGCAGCCAAGGGACAGGGGGTGGATCGGACACTGAAGCTTTCTTT; cdr3_aa: CASSQGTGGGSDTEAFF; v_call: TRBV5-5; clone_size: NA; j_call: TRBJ1-1; d_call: TRBD1
cdr3_nt: TGTGCCAGCAGCCAAGCCCCCGCAAGCACAGATACGCAGTATTTT; cdr3_aa: CASSQAPASTDTQYF; v_call: TRBV9; clone_size: NA; j_call: TRBJ2-3; d_call: NA
cdr3_nt: TGTGCCAGCAGTTCGACAGGGGGGAATGAGCAGTTCTTC; cdr3_aa: CASSSTGGNEQFF; v_call: TRBV2; clone_size: NA; j_call: TRBJ2-1; d_call: TRBD1
cdr3_nt: TGTGCCAGTAGCGACGGGCGGGAGTTCGGAGATACGCAGTATTTT; cdr3_aa: CASSDGREFGDTQYF; v_call: TRBV19; clone_size: few; j_call: TRBJ2-3; d_call: TRBD2
cdr3_nt: TGTGCCAGCAGCGACTTTGGGGTGCAGAGCTCTGGAAACACCATATATTTT; cdr3_aa: CASSDFGVQSSGNTIYF; v_call: TRBV9; clone_size: few; j_call: TRBJ1-3; d_call: NA
cdr3_nt: TGTGCCAGCAGTGTAACCGGGACAGGGTACGAGCAGTACTTC; cdr3_aa: CASSVTGTGYEQYF; v_call: TRBV12-3/TRBV12-4; clone_size: many; j_call: TRBJ2-7; d_call: TRBD1
cdr3_nt: TGCGCCAGCAGCGGGGGACTAGCGGGAGGGCCTTACGAGCAGTACTTC; cdr3_aa: CASSGGLAGGPYEQYF; v_call: TRBV5-1; clone_size: many; j_call: TRBJ2-7; d_call: TRBD2
cdr3_nt: TGTGCCAGCAGTCCCCCCTCGGGACAAGAGACCCAGTACTTC; cdr3_aa: CASSPPSGQETQYF; v_call: TRBV5-4; clone_size: many; j_call: TRBJ2-5; d_call: NA
cdr3_nt: TGTGCCAGCAGCCCGGGACTAGCGTCGGGCTACGAGCAGTACTTC; cdr3_aa: CASSPGLASGYEQYF; v_call: TRBV7-9; clone_size: NA; j_call: TRBJ2-7; d_call: TRBD2
cdr3_nt: TGTGCCAGCAGTTACGAGTGGGACAGGGGGCTGGGCGGCTACACCTTC; cdr3_aa: CASSYEWDRGLGGYTF; v_call: TRBV6-5; clone_size: NA; j_call: TRBJ1-2; d_call: TRBD1
cdr3_nt: TGTGCCATCACACAGGGTTATGAGCAGTTCTTC; cdr3_aa: CAITQGYEQFF; v_call: TRBV10-3; clone_size: few; j_call: TRBJ2-1; d_call: NA
cdr3_nt: TGTGCCAGCAGTCCTAGGGCGGGAGTATATGAGACCCAGTACTTC; cdr3_aa: CASSPRAGVYETQYF; v_call: TRBV27; clone_size: NA; j_call: TRBJ2-5; d_call: TRBD2